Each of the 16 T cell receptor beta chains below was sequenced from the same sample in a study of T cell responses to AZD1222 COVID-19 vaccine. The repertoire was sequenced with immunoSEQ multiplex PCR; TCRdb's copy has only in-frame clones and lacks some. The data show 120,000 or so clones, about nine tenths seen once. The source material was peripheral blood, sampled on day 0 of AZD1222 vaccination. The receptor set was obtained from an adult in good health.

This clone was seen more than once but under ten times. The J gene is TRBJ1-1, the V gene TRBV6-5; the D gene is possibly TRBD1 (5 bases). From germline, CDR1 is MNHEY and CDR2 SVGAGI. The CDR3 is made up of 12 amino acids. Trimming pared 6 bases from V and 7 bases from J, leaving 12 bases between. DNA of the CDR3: TGTGCCAGCAGGAGAACAGGCAATGAAGCTTTCTTT. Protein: CASRRTGNEAFF.

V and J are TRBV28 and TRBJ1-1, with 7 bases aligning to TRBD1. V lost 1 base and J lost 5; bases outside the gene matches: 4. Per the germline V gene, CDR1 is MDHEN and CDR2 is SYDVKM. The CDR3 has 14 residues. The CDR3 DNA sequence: TGTGCCAGCAGTTTATCAGGGGGAGAGACTGAAGCTTTCTTT. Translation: CASSLSGGETEAFF. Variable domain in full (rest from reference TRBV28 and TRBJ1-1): DVKVTQSSRYLVKRTGEKVFLECVQDMDHENMFWYRQDPGLGLRLIYFSYDVKMKEKGDIPEGYSVSREKKERFSLILESASTNQTSMYLCASSLSGGETEAFFGQGTRLTVV.

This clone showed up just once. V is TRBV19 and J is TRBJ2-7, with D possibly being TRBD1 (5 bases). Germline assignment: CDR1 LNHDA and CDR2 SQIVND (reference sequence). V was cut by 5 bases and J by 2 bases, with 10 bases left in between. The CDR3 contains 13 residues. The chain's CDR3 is CASSPDRTYEQYF. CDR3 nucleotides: TGTGCCAGTAGTCCAGACAGAACCTACGAGCAGTACTTC.

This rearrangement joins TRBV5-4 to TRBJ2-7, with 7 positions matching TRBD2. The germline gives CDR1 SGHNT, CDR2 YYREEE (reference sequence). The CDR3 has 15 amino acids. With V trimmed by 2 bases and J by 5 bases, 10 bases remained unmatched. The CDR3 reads CASSLTGGSHNEQYF. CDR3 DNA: TGTGCCAGCAGCTTAACGGGCGGGAGTCATAACGAGCAGTACTTC.

The CDR3 DNA follows: TGTGCCAGCATAAGGGGTAGGAGCAATCAGCCCCAGCATTTT. Translated: CASIRGRSNQPQHF. The chain employs TRBV6-6 and TRBJ1-5; a weak D match, TRBD1 (5 bases). V was clipped by 7 bases and J by 1 base, with 11 bases between them. The CDR3 is made up of 14 amino acids. Germline V gene sequence: CDR1 MNHNY, CDR2 SVGAGI (reference sequence).

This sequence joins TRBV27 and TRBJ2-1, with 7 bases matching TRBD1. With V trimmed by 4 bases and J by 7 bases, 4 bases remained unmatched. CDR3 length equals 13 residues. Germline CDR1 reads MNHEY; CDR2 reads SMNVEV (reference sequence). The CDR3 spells CASSSYRGNEQFF. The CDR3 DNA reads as TGTGCCAGCAGTTCCTACAGGGGAAATGAGCAGTTCTTC.

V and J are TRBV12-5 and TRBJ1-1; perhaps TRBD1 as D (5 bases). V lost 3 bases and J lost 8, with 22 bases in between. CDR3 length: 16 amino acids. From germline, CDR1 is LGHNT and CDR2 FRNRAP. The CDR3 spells CASGFLSSGQTKEAFF. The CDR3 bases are TGTGCTAGTGGTTTCCTGTCCTCGGGGCAGACTAAAGAAGCTTTCTTT.

Written as DNA, the CDR3 is TGTGCCAGCAGCAAACACTCAGGGTTTCAAGAGACCCAGTACTTC. Protein product: CASSKHSGFQETQYF. The chain combines TRBV7-2 with TRBJ2-5; possibly TRBD1 for D (5 bases). The V gene's germline CDR1 is SGHTA and CDR2 FQGNSA. Trimming shortened V by 5 bases and J by 2 bases, and 15 bases separated the two germline ends. The CDR3 extends over 15 amino acids.

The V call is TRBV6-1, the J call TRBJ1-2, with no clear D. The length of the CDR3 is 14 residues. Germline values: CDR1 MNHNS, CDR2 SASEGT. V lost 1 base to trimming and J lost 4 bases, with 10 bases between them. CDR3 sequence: CASSEGAGAYGYTF. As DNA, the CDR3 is TGTGCCAGCAGTGAAGGGGCAGGCGCCTATGGCTACACCTTC.

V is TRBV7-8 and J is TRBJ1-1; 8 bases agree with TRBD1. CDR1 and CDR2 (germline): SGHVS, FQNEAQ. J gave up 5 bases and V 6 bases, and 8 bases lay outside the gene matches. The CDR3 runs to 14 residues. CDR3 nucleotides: TGTGCCAGCAGAAACGGACAGGGAGGGACTGAAGCTTTCTTT. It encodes CASRNGQGGTEAFF.

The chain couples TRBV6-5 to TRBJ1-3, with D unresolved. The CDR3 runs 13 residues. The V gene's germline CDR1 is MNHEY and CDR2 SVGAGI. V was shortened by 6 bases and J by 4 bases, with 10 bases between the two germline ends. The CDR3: CASSLANGNTIYF. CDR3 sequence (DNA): TGTGCCAGCAGCCTGGCTAACGGAAACACCATATATTTT.

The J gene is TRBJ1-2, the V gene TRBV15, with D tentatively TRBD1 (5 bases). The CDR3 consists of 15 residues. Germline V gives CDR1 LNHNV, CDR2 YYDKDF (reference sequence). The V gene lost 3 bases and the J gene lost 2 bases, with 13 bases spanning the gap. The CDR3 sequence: CATSSGVGGNYGYTF. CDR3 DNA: TGTGCCACCAGCAGTGGAGTGGGGGGGAACTATGGCTACACCTTC.

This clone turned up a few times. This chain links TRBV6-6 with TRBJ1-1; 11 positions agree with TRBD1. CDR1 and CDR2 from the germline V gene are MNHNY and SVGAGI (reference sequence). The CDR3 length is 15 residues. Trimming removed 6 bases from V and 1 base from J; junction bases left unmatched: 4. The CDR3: CASRPGQGANTEAFF. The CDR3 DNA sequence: TGTGCCAGCAGGCCTGGACAGGGGGCGAACACTGAAGCTTTCTTT.

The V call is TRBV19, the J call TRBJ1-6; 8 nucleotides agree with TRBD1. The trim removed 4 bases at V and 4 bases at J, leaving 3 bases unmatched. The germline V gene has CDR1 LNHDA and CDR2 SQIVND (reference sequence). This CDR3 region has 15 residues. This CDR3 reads CASSNQGAYNSPLHF. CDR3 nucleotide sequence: TGTGCCAGTAGTAATCAGGGGGCTTATAATTCACCCCTCCACTTT.

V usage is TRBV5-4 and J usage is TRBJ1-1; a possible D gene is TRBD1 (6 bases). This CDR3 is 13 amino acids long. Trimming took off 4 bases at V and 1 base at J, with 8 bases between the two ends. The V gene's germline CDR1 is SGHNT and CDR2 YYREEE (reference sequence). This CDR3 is CASSETGNTEAFF. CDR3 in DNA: TGTGCCAGCAGCGAGACAGGGAACACTGAAGCTTTCTTT. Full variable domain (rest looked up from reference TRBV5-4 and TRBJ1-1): ETGVTQSPTHLIKTRGQQVTLRCSSQSGHNTVSWYQQALGQGPQFIFQYYREEENGRGNFPPRFSGLQFPNYSSELNVNALELDDSALYLCASSETGNTEAFFGQGTRLTVV.

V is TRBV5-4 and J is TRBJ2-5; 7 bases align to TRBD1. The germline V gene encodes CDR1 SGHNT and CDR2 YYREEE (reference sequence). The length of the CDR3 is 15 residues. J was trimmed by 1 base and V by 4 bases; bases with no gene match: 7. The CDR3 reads CASSQTTGTQETQYF. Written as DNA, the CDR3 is TGTGCCAGCAGCCAGACGACAGGGACCCAAGAGACCCAGTACTTC.